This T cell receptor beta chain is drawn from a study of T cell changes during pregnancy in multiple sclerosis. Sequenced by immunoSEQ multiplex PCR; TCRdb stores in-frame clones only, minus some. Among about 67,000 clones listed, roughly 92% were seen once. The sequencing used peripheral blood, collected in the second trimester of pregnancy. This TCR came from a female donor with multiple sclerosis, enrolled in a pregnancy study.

The CDR3 DNA is TGTGCCAGCAGTTCGGGAGACTATGGCTACACCTTC. Translating gives CASSSGDYGYTF. V usage is TRBV6-5 and J usage is TRBJ1-2; D ambiguous. This CDR3 is 12 amino acids long. The germline V gene has CDR1 MNHEY and CDR2 SVGAGI. Trimming removed 4 bases from V and 3 bases from J, with 6 bases in between.